These T cell receptor beta chains were read from a single sample in a study of blood T cell repertoires in COVID-19. Sequenced by immunoSEQ multiplex PCR; TCRdb stores in-frame clones only, minus some. The sample yields some 52,000 clones, more than 75% seen once. The specimen was peripheral blood. These TCRs come from a human donor in a cohort sampled during active COVID-19. The CDR3 runs from the conserved cysteine through the conserved F or W. The order of the fields is J gene, V gene, CDR3 protein.

>TRBJ1-1|TRBV29-1
CSVNSQHDEAFF
>TRBJ1-1|TRBV18
CASSPRQMNTEAFF
>TRBJ2-1|TRBV5-6
CASSDPGLLAAYNEQFF
>TRBJ1-6|TRBV19
CASSIGVNSSPLHF
>TRBJ2-7|TRBV27
CASTGSSYEQYF
>TRBJ2-1|TRBV5-1
CASSFGLAGGGGNEQFF
>TRBJ2-1|TRBV24-1
CATSDPPQAGGGDEQFF
>TRBJ2-5|TRBV5-1
CASSPGQYQETQYF
>TRBJ2-1|TRBV7-7
CASSFLVYSGKTYNEQFF
>TRBJ2-1|TRBV5-1
CASSLNPPGGVGNEQFF
>TRBJ2-1|TRBV28
CASSSPTSGSYNEQFF
>TRBJ2-3|TRBV11-2
CASSRDREDTQYF
>TRBJ2-7|TRBV7-9
CASSPDLTYEQYF
>TRBJ2-3|TRBV11-3
CASSPGGGSRDTQYF
>TRBJ1-2|TRBV18
CASSPQGRGRSGGYTF
>TRBJ2-7|TRBV18
CASSPTHRGSYEQYF
>TRBJ1-5|TRBV19
CASGPGELVNQPQHF
>TRBJ2-7|TRBV27
CASSLGFWTGKSYEQYF
>TRBJ2-5|TRBV7-9
CASSPGQGRQETQYF
>TRBJ1-5|TRBV4-1
CASSQVRYSNQPQHF
>TRBJ1-5|TRBV28
CASSLGGQPQHF
>TRBJ2-3|TRBV10-3
CAISSFTDTQYF
>TRBJ2-2|TRBV5-1
CASSLPSGTGTGELFF
>TRBJ1-4|TRBV15
CATSREGLGAGNEKLFF
>TRBJ2-4|TRBV5-1
CASSLNGRPTRDIQYF
>TRBJ2-1|TRBV6-4
CASSDSERGSYNEQFF
>TRBJ2-7|TRBV12-5
CASGLAGGPEQYF
>TRBJ1-1|TRBV7-9
CASSLLAGAEAFF
>TRBJ1-5|TRBV9
CASTSLQGAQPQHF
>TRBJ2-3|TRBV5-4
CASSDRDSGTDTQYF
>TRBJ1-5|TRBV6-2/TRBV6-3
CASSYHGQGNQPQHF
>TRBJ2-7|TRBV5-6
CASSFPSLGAEQYF
>TRBJ2-7|TRBV28
CASTAAGGLKNEQYF
>TRBJ2-3|TRBV7-2
CASSLALGLDTDTQYF
>TRBJ1-1|TRBV29-1
CSARAGWGTEAFF
>TRBJ2-3|TRBV9
CASSSSGTKGDTQYF
>TRBJ1-2|TRBV5-1
CASSDGMIYGYTF
>TRBJ2-1|TRBV5-1
CASSWEQGAYNEQFF
>TRBJ2-2|TRBV12-5
CASGLPPGQGAGELFF
>TRBJ1-4|TRBV10-2
CATQPGQGITNEKLFF
>TRBJ2-1|TRBV12-2
CASQEEGLAGVVGQFF
>TRBJ1-2|TRBV29-1
CSVDRDTNYGYTF
>TRBJ1-2|TRBV18
CASSDTGVDGYTF
>TRBJ1-1|TRBV2
CASSRDRVVTEAFF
>TRBJ2-7|TRBV6-6
CASSYTSHSYEQYF
>TRBJ2-1|TRBV27
CASSPTSGSNEQFF
>TRBJ2-7|TRBV7-9
CASSLAAGGYEQYF
>TRBJ2-5|TRBV6-5
CASSPTLSGQTQYF
>TRBJ2-7|TRBV28
CASSLSLDRGLNYEQYF
>TRBJ2-5|TRBV2
CASRRDRQETQYF
>TRBJ2-1|TRBV27
CASSLGLPHNEQFF
>TRBJ2-7|TRBV28
CASTRSGLAGGEQYF
>TRBJ1-5|TRBV9
CASNPTGMSNQPQHF
>TRBJ2-2|TRBV5-4
CASSLGANTGELFF
>TRBJ2-5|TRBV7-8
CASSFRGEGKETQYF